The 21 T cell receptor beta chains below come from one sample, sequenced in a study of T cells in Graves' hyperthyroidism and ophthalmopathy. Amplification yielded TCR beta CDR3 regions, with RNA transcripts as the source. In the first-round RT-PCR of the TCR CDR3, the HTBI primer set was used. TCRdb fed the multiplex PCR reads into MiXCR, producing one record per CDR3 protein. Counted here are approximately 610,000 distinct CDR3 sequences, roughly 14% occurring once; the ten biggest clones make up around 4.1%. Specimen: blood. These receptors all come from a woman in her 40s with Graves' ophthalmopathy.

This clonotype has just a few counts. V and J are TRBV5-1 and TRBJ2-2, with D perhaps matching TRBD1 (5 bases). Trimming left V 0 bases short and J 1 base short, with 13 bases between. This CDR3 contains 17 residues. Germline V CDR1 and CDR2: SGHRS, YFSETQ. The CDR3 nucleotides read TGCGCCAGCAGCTTGGCCTTTGGGGCCAGGAACACCGGGGAGCTGTTTTTT. Translating it yields CASSLAFGARNTGELFF.

In its sample, this clonotype was seen many times. The V call is TRBV20-1, the J call TRBJ2-5; 11 nucleotides line up with TRBD2. The CDR3 has 16 residues. The ends lost 8 bases at V and 1 base at J; junction bases unmatched: 12. In germline, CDR1 is DFQATT, CDR2 SNEGSKA (reference sequence). The CDR3 loop reads CSRLAGGSPTQETQYF. The CDR3, as DNA: TGCAGTCGCCTAGCGGGAGGATCCCCTACCCAAGAGACCCAGTACTTC.

This clonotype was counted at least ten times. This chain uses TRBV28 with TRBJ1-2, with 7 nucleotides matching TRBD1. The germline V gene has CDR1 MDHEN and CDR2 SYDVKM. There are 15 residues in the CDR3. J gave up 4 bases and V 6 bases, and 11 bases lay outside the gene matches. In DNA, the CDR3 is TGTGCCAGCAGCCTCGAATCAGGGGGTCTCTATGGCTACACCTTC. This gives the protein CASSLESGGLYGYTF.

This clonotype occurred many times. This chain connects TRBV6-2 or TRBV6-3 to TRBJ2-5; D is perhaps TRBD2 (6 bases). Trimming stripped 6 bases from V and 0 bases from J, with 17 bases between. The CDR3 covers 16 residues. Germline CDR1 is MNHEY and CDR2 is SVGEGT. The CDR3 DNA reads TGTGCCAGCAGGGGACGGACCGGGACTCACCAAGAGACCCAGTACTTC. Protein: CASRGRTGTHQETQYF.

This clonotype was picked up many times. The V and J genes are TRBV5-1 and TRBJ2-1, with no clear D. CDR1 is SGHRS and CDR2 is YFSETQ in the germline V gene. The germline V and J ends were trimmed by 0 bases and 5 bases, with 6 bases remaining between them. This CDR3 spans 13 amino acids. The chain's CDR3 is CASSLGRNNEQFF. The DNA of the CDR3 is TGCGCCAGCAGCTTGGGAAGAAACAATGAGCAGTTCTTC.

This clonotype has only a few counts. The chain carries TRBV4-2 and TRBJ2-2; TRBD2 agrees at 16 bases. After removal of 4 bases from V and 3 bases from J, the junction contained 2 bases not matched to a gene. From germline, CDR1 is LGHNA and CDR2 YNFKEQ. This CDR3 has 17 residues. Here the CDR3 DNA reads TGTGCCAGCAGCCCGGGACTAGCGGGAGGGGACACCGGGGAGCTGTTTTTT. Translation: CASSPGLAGGDTGELFF.

This clonotype was seen at least ten times. The J gene is TRBJ1-2, the V gene TRBV28; the D gene is possibly TRBD1 (5 bases). The CDR3 sequence is 14 residues long. The germline V and J ends were trimmed by 4 bases and 4 bases, with 13 bases remaining between them. Per the germline V gene, CDR1 is MDHEN and CDR2 is SYDVKM. Here the CDR3 reads CASSSSGFSYGYTF. The CDR3, as DNA: TGTGCCAGCAGTTCGTCAGGGTTTTCCTATGGCTACACCTTC.

CDR3 sequence (DNA): TGTGCCAGCAGCCAAGGGGCTAGCAAGGCAGATACGCAGTATTTT. Its protein is CASSQGASKADTQYF. This chain links TRBV3-2 with TRBJ2-3; the DNA was not used to check the table's D call, TRBD2. TRBV3-2 is deemed a pseudogene. The CDR3 loop spans 15 amino acids.

In its sample, this clonotype was seen many times. The J gene is TRBJ1-5, the V gene TRBV7-2, with D unresolved. CDR3 length equals 13 residues. The germline V gene has CDR1 SGHTA and CDR2 FQGNSA. V was clipped by 6 bases and J by 0 bases, with 6 bases between them. The CDR3, as DNA: TGTGCCAGCAGGTTATATAGCAATCAGCCCCAGCATTTT. This gives the protein CASRLYSNQPQHF.

Ten or more counts support this clonotype. The V call is TRBV20-1, the J call TRBJ2-3; 11 bases align to TRBD2. Germline V lookup: CDR1 DFQATT, CDR2 SNEGSKA (reference sequence). V lost 5 bases to trimming and J lost 3 bases; unmatched junction nucleotides: 7. The CDR3 covers 15 residues. The CDR3 DNA is TGCAGTGCTGAACCCGGGACTAGCGGAACAGATACGCAGTATTTT. It codes for CSAEPGTSGTDTQYF.

The chain recombines TRBV6-2 or TRBV6-3 with TRBJ2-2; D gene uncertain. The V gene's germline CDR1 is MNHEY and CDR2 SVGEGT. The CDR3 has 13 residues. Deletions cut 0 bases from V and 7 bases from J, with 6 bases between. The CDR3 loop reads CASSYSTGGELFF. The CDR3 DNA sequence: TGTGCCAGCAGTTACTCGACGGGCGGGGAGCTGTTTTTT.

This clonotype has just a few counts. V is TRBV11-2 and J is TRBJ2-7; 10 nucleotides agree with TRBD1. V lost 3 bases, J lost 3 bases, and 8 bases stayed unmatched. This CDR3 contains 16 residues. CDR1 is SGHAT, CDR2 FQNNGV, per germline. CDR3 residues: CASSFERTGGNYEQYF. DNA for the CDR3: TGTGCCAGCAGCTTCGAACGGACAGGGGGGAACTACGAGCAGTACTTC.

The V and J genes are TRBV20-1 and TRBJ1-5; D remains unclear. Trimming removed 5 bases at V and 1 base at J, with 12 bases between. Germline V gives CDR1 DFQATT, CDR2 SNEGSKA (reference sequence). This CDR3 region has 14 residues. CDR3 bases: TGCAGTGCTCCTCCCATGACGAGCAATCAGCCCCAGCATTTT. Encoded protein: CSAPPMTSNQPQHF.

The rearrangement joins TRBV6-5 to TRBJ1-2, with D perhaps matching TRBD1 (6 bases). This CDR3 contains 14 residues. V gave up 0 bases and J gave up 8 bases, with 13 bases separating them. Germline V gene sequence: CDR1 MNHEY, CDR2 SVGAGI. CDR3 DNA: TGTGCCAGCAGTTACTCGATACAGGGCGGCGGCTACACCTTC. Translated, it gives CASSYSIQGGGYTF.

There are many counts of this clonotype. The rearrangement uses TRBV11-2 and TRBJ2-7, with 10 bases aligning to TRBD1. V trimming: 0 bases; J trimming: 2 bases; junction bases outside the gene matches: 13. This CDR3 comprises 19 residues. Looked up from germline, CDR1 is SGHAT and CDR2 is FQNNGV. The CDR3 protein is CASSLEFTGQGSSPYEQYF. CDR3 DNA sequence: TGTGCCAGCAGCTTAGAATTTACGGGACAGGGGTCTTCACCCTACGAGCAGTACTTC.

In its sample, this clonotype was seen many times. The rearrangement joins TRBV15 to TRBJ2-1; D might be TRBD2 (6 bases). Germline values: CDR1 LNHNV, CDR2 YYDKDF (reference sequence). The CDR3 sequence is 15 residues long. V gave up 1 base and J gave up 1 base, with 8 bases separating them. The CDR3 DNA is TGTGCCACCAGCAGAGCGGGGGATTCCTACAATGAGCAGTTCTTC. Its translation is CATSRAGDSYNEQFF.

The rearrangement uses TRBV28 and TRBJ2-7, with TRBD2 matching over 8 bases. The trim removed 4 bases at V and 4 bases at J, leaving 3 bases unmatched. The CDR3 is made up of 13 amino acids. Germline-derived CDR1 and CDR2 are MDHEN and SYDVKM. CDR3: CASSWTSRYEQYF. The CDR3 coding sequence is TGTGCCAGCAGTTGGACTAGCCGATACGAGCAGTACTTC.

This clonotype has a count of ten or more. The rearrangement uses TRBV12-3 or TRBV12-4 and TRBJ2-7; D assignment may be TRBD1 or TRBD2 (5 bases each). Trimming shortened V by 0 bases and J by 4 bases, and 13 bases separated the two germline ends. CDR3 length: 15 amino acids. For the CDR3, the DNA is TGTGCCAGCAGTTTAGCGGGACCCTATCTTTACGAGCAGTACTTC. This sequence encodes CASSLAGPYLYEQYF.

This clonotype was seen many times. This chain links TRBV6-5 with TRBJ2-5; 14 nucleotides line up with TRBD2. The CDR3 runs to 17 residues. Germline CDR1 is MNHEY and CDR2 is SVGAGI. J lost 5 bases, V lost 5 bases, and 10 bases had no gene match. The CDR3 loop is CASSRLAGGPGGETQYF. The CDR3 DNA follows: TGTGCCAGCAGTCGACTAGCGGGAGGGCCAGGTGGGGAGACCCAGTACTTC.

This clonotype has a count of ten or more. This sequence joins TRBV28 and TRBJ2-5; 9 nucleotides align to TRBD1. The CDR3 runs to 13 residues. V gave up 4 bases and J gave up 6 bases; unmatched junction bases: 3. Germline assignment: CDR1 MDHEN and CDR2 SYDVKM. The chain's CDR3 is CASSSTGGQTQYF. The CDR3, as DNA: TGTGCCAGCAGTTCGACAGGGGGTCAGACCCAGTACTTC. Full variable domain (remainder filled in from reference TRBV28 and TRBJ2-5): DVKVTQSSRYLVKRTGEKVFLECVQDMDHENMFWYRQDPGLGLRLIYFSYDVKMKEKGDIPEGYSVSREKKERFSLILESASTNQTSMYLCASSSTGGQTQYFGPGTRLLVL.

This clonotype was detected once. The chain links TRBV20-1 to TRBJ2-5; perhaps TRBD2 as D (5 bases). The germline CDR1 and CDR2 sequences are DFQATT and SNEGSKA (reference sequence). Trimming removed 3 bases at V and 4 bases at J, with 15 bases between. This CDR3 is 14 amino acids long. CDR3 DNA sequence: TGCAGTGCTAGTGTCCCCCGGGAAAGAGAGACCCAGTACTTC. Protein sequence: CSASVPRERETQYF.